This T cell receptor (beta chain) appears in the sequencing data of a study of brain T cells in children with intractable seizures (dated by TCRdb to about 2021). Concerning the study at large: A NanoString immunology panel was first used to screen resected brain tissue from roughly 56 pediatric epilepsy surgery cases for immune gene transcripts. Of the approximately 12 selected surgery cases, pre-surgery blood was also sequenced for eight, so four had brain tissue only.

CDR1 and CDR2, looked up from the germline V gene, are SGHDN and FVKESK. The junction shows trimming of 1 base on V and 0 bases on J, plus 18 bases between the germline ends. The CDR3 covers 18 residues, taking in both the cysteine and the phenylalanine. Of all the DNA, just the CDR3 is kept, 54 bases in frame from base 1. In regard to this clone: This receptor's antigen is unknown. Within one base of it there is no much larger clone, and no base qualities were kept.

Study-level results and caveats: The patients' HCMV serostatus was not known, and viral specificity was inferred solely from CDR3 sequence similarity. Sequencing depth differed between pre- and post-surgery blood, so clones missing from the pre-surgery sample may reflect undersampling.

According to the study, the label for this sample's time point signals: blood from clinic visit 5 months post-surgery; TSC patient then seizure free. The surgery cases that showed the highest brain T cell transcript signatures were chosen for TCR beta chain sequencing of brain tissue, and of blood when it was available. Before surgery, the patients had been given at least one anti-epileptic drug. The TCR-sequenced patients were children whose drug-resistant epilepsy was caused by tuberous sclerosis complex, focal cortical dysplasia, Rasmussen encephalitis or hemimegalencephaly. Bulk genomic DNA was extracted from unsorted brain tissue and whole blood with the Monarch genomic DNA purification kit. TCR beta chain sequences were generated from genomic DNA using the immunoSEQ assay. In the source study's methods: CDR3 sequences not starting with the conserved framework cysteine at position 104 were manually removed. Clonality was calculated as one minus the normalized Shannon's Diversity Index, with values ranging from 0 (maximal diversity) to 1 (oligoclonal). Chi-squared comparison-of-proportions tests were used to check whether the frequency of the same CDR3 differed between samples, for example brain versus blood. Public clonotypes were identified through searches of immuneACCESS, and similarity to known antiviral clonotypes was evaluated with the VDJdb browser. This is the immuneACCESS table as TCRdb keeps it, with only in-frame sequences that have V and J called. A part of the clones is gone; compared with another copy, unresolved V genes explain less than half, and the rest is unexplained. V, J and clone size are taken as reported in that table, and D and trimming were inferred from the DNA itself. Recorded for this sample are about 320,000 clones; 85% to 95% of them occurred a single time. Around 6% of the sample lies in the top ten.

This sample comprised peripheral blood, obtained more than 4 months after surgery. This sequence was found in a boy under three years old with tuberous sclerosis and intractable seizures. Recombination joined TRBV14 with TRBJ2-5; no D gene is confidently identified. The bases are TGTGCCAGCAGCCAAGTGGTGCGAGAACCGGAAGACCAAGAGACCCAGTACTTC. The encoded protein is CASSQVVREPEDQETQYF.